The 9 T cell receptor beta chains below all came from one sample that was sequenced in a study of blood T cell repertoires in COVID-19. Libraries were prepared by immunoSEQ multiplex PCR; TCRdb keeps only in-frame clonotypes and omits some of them. The sample has 200,000 to 250,000 clones, 70% to 90% seen once. The sample comprised peripheral blood. The source of these receptors is a woman aged 50 to 60 with COVID-19, enrolled during active disease.

V gene TRBV5-1 combines with J gene TRBJ2-2; 10 bases are shared with TRBD2. Germline trimming cut 0 bases from V and 0 bases from J; bases unmatched to any gene: 8. Germline-derived CDR1 and CDR2 are SGHRS and YFSETQ. The CDR3 runs to 19 residues. The CDR3 bases are TGCGCCAGCAGCTTGGCCAGGGTAGCGGGGGGCGCGAACACCGGGGAGCTGTTTTTT. Its protein is CASSLARVAGGANTGELFF.

The sample holds a few counts of this clone. This rearrangement joins TRBV2 to TRBJ1-5; perhaps TRBD1 as D (6 bases). The germline V gene has CDR1 SNHLY and CDR2 FYNNEI. Trimming took off 8 bases at V and 7 bases at J, with 18 bases between the two ends. CDR3 size: 14 residues. As DNA, the CDR3 is TGTGCCAGCGGAGGGGGGGGCGCCCAACAGCCCCAGCATTTT. Residues: CASGGGGAQQPQHF.

V gene TRBV19 combines with J gene TRBJ2-4; possible D gene TRBD1, 6 bases. The V end was cut by 5 bases, the J end by 8 bases, with 13 bases between. The CDR3 runs to 13 residues. CDR1 and CDR2 (germline): LNHDA, SQIVND (reference sequence). The CDR3 spells CASSGQPGDIQYF. In DNA form, the CDR3 reads TGTGCCAGTAGTGGACAGCCCGGGGACATTCAGTACTTC. The entire variable domain, with the rest obtained from reference TRBV19 and TRBJ2-4, is as follows: DGGITQSPKYLFRKEGQNVTLSCEQNLNHDAMYWYRQDPGQGLRLIYYSQIVNDFQKGDIAEGYSVSREKKESFPLTVTSAQKNPTAFYLCASSGQPGDIQYFGAGTRLSVL.

The chain couples TRBV6-5 to TRBJ1-5, with D possibly matching TRBD1 (5 bases). CDR3 length equals 14 residues. The ends were cut back, 8 bases at V and 3 bases at J, with 14 bases in the middle. Per the germline V gene, CDR1 is MNHEY and CDR2 is SVGAGI. In DNA, the CDR3 is TGTGCCAGCCGAAGGGGCGTTCTCAATCAGCCCCAGCATTTT. As protein: CASRRGVLNQPQHF.

This chain uses TRBV5-8 with TRBJ2-3, with TRBD2 as a possible D gene (5 bases). CDR1 and CDR2 (germline): SGHTS, YDEGEE. V dropped 4 bases and J dropped 5 bases, with 14 bases sitting between them. The CDR3 length is 14 residues. The CDR3 protein is CASSPGVAGDTQYF. DNA of the CDR3: TGTGCCAGCAGCCCCGGGGTAGCTGGAGATACGCAGTATTTT.

J is TRBJ2-2 and V is TRBV5-1; D perhaps matches TRBD2 (6 bases). Per germline, CDR1 SGHRS and CDR2 YFSETQ. The CDR3 spans 16 residues. The V gene lost 3 bases and the J gene lost 5 bases, with 17 bases spanning the gap. CDR3 sequence (DNA): TGCGCCAGCAGCTGGAGAGGAGGGGCAGAAACCGGGGAGCTGTTTTTT. This codes for CASSWRGGAETGELFF.

The chain links TRBV5-6 to TRBJ2-7, with 9 bases lining up with TRBD1. Germline CDR1 reads SGHDT; CDR2 reads YYEEEE. The junction had 12 bases not matched to a gene; V was cut back by 3 bases and J by 11 bases. This CDR3 comprises 14 residues. The CDR3: CASSSGTGYDLEYV. CDR3 sequence (DNA): TGTGCCAGCAGCTCCGGGACAGGGTACGATCTGGAGTACGTC.

V is TRBV12-3 or TRBV12-4 and J is TRBJ2-1; tentative D call: TRBD2 (5 bases). V lost 6 bases and J 10 bases, leaving 13 bases between the germline ends. The CDR3 length is 12 residues. The CDR3 DNA follows: TGTGCCAGCAGAATCCGGACGGGAGAGCAGTTCTTC. It yields the protein CASRIRTGEQFF.

The chain recombines TRBV9 with TRBJ1-4, with no clear D. The CDR3 extends over 15 amino acids. Between the trimmed V and J ends, which lost 0 bases and 5 bases, there was a span of 11 bases. Germline V gene data show CDR1 as SGDLS and CDR2 as YYNGEE. CDR3 loop: CASSVATGSNEKLFF. In nucleotides, the CDR3 is TGTGCCAGCAGCGTAGCGACGGGATCCAATGAAAAACTGTTTTTT.